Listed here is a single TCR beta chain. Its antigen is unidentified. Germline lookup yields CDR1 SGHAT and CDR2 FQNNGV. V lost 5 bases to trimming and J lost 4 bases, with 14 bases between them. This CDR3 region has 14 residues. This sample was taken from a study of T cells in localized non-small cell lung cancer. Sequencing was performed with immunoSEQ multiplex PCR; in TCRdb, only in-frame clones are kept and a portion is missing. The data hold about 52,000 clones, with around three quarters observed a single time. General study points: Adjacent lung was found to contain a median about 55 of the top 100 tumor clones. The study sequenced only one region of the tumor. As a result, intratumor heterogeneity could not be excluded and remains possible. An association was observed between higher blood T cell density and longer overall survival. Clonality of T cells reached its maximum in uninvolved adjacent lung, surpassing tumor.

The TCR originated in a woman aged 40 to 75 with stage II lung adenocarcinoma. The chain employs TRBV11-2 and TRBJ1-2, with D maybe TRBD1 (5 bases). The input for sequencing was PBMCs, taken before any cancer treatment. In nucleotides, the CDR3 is TGTGCCAGCAGCCCCTCACAGGTAGCCTATGGCTACACCTTC. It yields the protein CASSPSQVAYGYTF. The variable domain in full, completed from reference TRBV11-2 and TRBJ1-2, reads EAGVAQSPRYKIIEKRQSVAFWCNPISGHATLYWYQQILGQGPKLLIQFQNNGVVDDSQLPKDRFSAERLKGVDSTLKIQPAKLEDSAVYLCASSPSQVAYGYTFGSGTRLTVV.